This passage covers 25 T cell receptor beta chains from one sample sequenced in a study of OX40 agonist ivuxolimab in advanced cancers. The data were produced by immunoSEQ multiplex PCR, yet TCRdb's version contains in-frame clones alone and is incomplete. The sample has about 62,000 clones, over 75% seen once. The starting material was CD4+ or CD8+ T cells sorted from blood, obtained in a trial of the OX40 agonist ivuxolimab. The receptors originated from an adult with an advanced solid tumor such as melanoma, head and neck, liver or kidney cancer.

The chain combines TRBV5-4 with TRBJ1-1; no reliable D call. Germline-derived CDR1 and CDR2 are SGHNT and YYREEE (reference sequence). The CDR3 contains 14 residues. Trimming removed 2 bases at V and 0 bases at J, with 8 bases between. The CDR3 region has the DNA TGTGCCAGCAGCTTACAGAGCATGAACACTGAAGCTTTCTTT. Its translation is CASSLQSMNTEAFF.

DNA for the CDR3: TGTGCCAGCAGCCCGCGTTATGGGAACTCCTACAATGAGCAGTTCTTC. Amino acids: CASSPRYGNSYNEQFF. The chain joins TRBV9 to TRBJ2-1; no clear D gene. CDR1 is SGDLS, CDR2 YYNGEE, per germline. The CDR3 sequence is 16 residues long. Trimming pared 4 bases from V and 0 bases from J, leaving 14 bases between.

The chain uses TRBV15 and TRBJ2-5; 7 bases map to TRBD2. Judging by the DNA end, TRBJ2-7 fits better; the J call may be wrong. From germline, CDR1 is LNHNV and CDR2 YYDKDF (reference sequence). The CDR3 sequence is 16 residues long. Here the CDR3 reads CATSRDRAGSSYEQYF. CDR3 nucleotides: TGTGCCACCAGCAGAGATAGAGCGGGGTCCTCCTACGAGCAGTACTTC.

The chain has TRBV29-1 and TRBJ2-2; the D gene is possibly TRBD1 (5 bases). V lost 7 bases, J lost 3 bases, and 15 bases lay in between. Germline V lookup: CDR1 SQVTM, CDR2 ANQGSEA. The CDR3 has 14 residues. The CDR3 region is CSADGAPDTGELFF. The DNA of the CDR3 is TGCAGCGCCGATGGGGCCCCAGACACCGGGGAGCTGTTTTTT.

This clone was counted only a few times. V usage is TRBV29-1 and J usage is TRBJ1-2; a possible D gene is TRBD1 (5 bases). The CDR3 spans 12 residues. Trimming pared 5 bases from V and 6 bases from J, leaving 13 bases between. Looked up from germline, CDR1 is SQVTM and CDR2 is ANQGSEA. The CDR3 region is CSVRGQANGYTF. The CDR3 bases are TGCAGCGTTAGGGGCCAGGCTAATGGCTACACCTTC.

This chain connects TRBV28 to TRBJ1-4, with D unclear. V lost 5 bases to trimming and J lost 4 bases, with 11 bases between them. Germline CDR1 is MDHEN and CDR2 is SYDVKM. The CDR3 contains 14 residues. CDR3 nucleotides: TGTGCCAGCAGTCGTCCAGCGATTAATGAAAAACTGTTTTTT. This encodes CASSRPAINEKLFF.

The chain has TRBV5-6 and TRBJ2-2; TRBD1 might be the D (6 bases). In germline, CDR1 is SGHDT, CDR2 YYEEEE. V was trimmed by 0 bases and J by 2 bases, leaving 11 bases between them. The CDR3 runs 16 residues. As DNA, the CDR3 is TGTGCCAGCAGCTTGGGGACAGCTTTTAACACCGGGGAGCTGTTTTTT. Its translation is CASSLGTAFNTGELFF.

In DNA form, the CDR3 reads TGTGCCAGCTCACCGGCTAGTTTAAAGGGGGGGTACGAGCAGTACTTC. It translates to CASSPASLKGGYEQYF. The chain joins TRBV18 to TRBJ2-7; possibly TRBD2 for D (7 bases). The V gene's germline CDR1 is KGHSH and CDR2 LQKENI. Trimming removed 3 bases at V and 4 bases at J, with 19 bases between. The CDR3 length is 16 residues.

This clone has more than one count but fewer than ten. The chain combines TRBV2 with TRBJ1-1, with no clear D. In germline, CDR1 is SNHLY, CDR2 FYNNEI. Trimming removed 6 bases from V and 11 bases from J, with 13 bases in between. CDR3 size: 11 residues. The CDR3: CASRANTGAFF. As DNA, the CDR3 is TGTGCCAGCAGAGCGAATACGGGGGCTTTCTTT.

The chain uses TRBV7-2 and TRBJ1-3; D remains unclear. Trimming removed 0 bases from V and 2 bases from J, with 8 bases in between. The CDR3 is made up of 15 amino acids. Germline CDR1 SGHTA, CDR2 FQGNSA. CDR3 sequence reads: CASSLAGVPGNTIYF. The CDR3 coding sequence is TGTGCCAGCAGCTTAGCTGGGGTTCCTGGAAACACCATATATTTT.

The chain uses TRBV18 and TRBJ1-1, with D tentatively TRBD1 (6 bases). With 1 base removed from V and 3 bases from J, the gap between germline ends came to 15 bases. CDR1 and CDR2 from the germline V gene are KGHSH and LQKENI. The CDR3 length is 16 residues. Here the CDR3 reads CASSPLGGGRDTEAFF. The CDR3 DNA follows: TGTGCCAGCTCACCACTGGGAGGGGGGCGAGACACTGAAGCTTTCTTT. Filled out from reference TRBV18 and TRBJ1-1, the complete variable domain reads NAGVMQNPRHLVRRRGQEARLRCSPMKGHSHVYWYRQLPEEGLKFMVYLQKENIIDESGMPKERFSAEFPKEGPSILRIQQVVRGDSAAYFCASSPLGGGRDTEAFFGQGTRLTVV.

V usage is TRBV6-6 and J usage is TRBJ2-7, with D tentatively TRBD1 (6 bases). Deletions cut 6 bases from V and 5 bases from J, with 14 bases between. This CDR3 is built from 13 residues. The germline CDR1 and CDR2 sequences are MNHNY and SVGAGI (reference sequence). The CDR3 loop reads CASRPTGSDEQYF. In DNA, the CDR3 is TGTGCCAGCAGACCAACAGGGTCCGACGAGCAGTACTTC.

The chain is built from TRBV9 and TRBJ2-3; 14 positions agree with TRBD2. With V trimmed by 2 bases and J by 4 bases, 9 bases remained unmatched. Germline V gene lookup returns CDR1 SGDLS and CDR2 YYNGEE. The CDR3 covers 18 residues. CDR3 residues: CASSVLGLAGVAADTQYF. The DNA of the CDR3 is TGTGCCAGCAGCGTCTTGGGACTAGCGGGAGTAGCCGCAGATACGCAGTATTTT.

The gene calls are TRBV13 and TRBJ1-1, with a weak D call TRBD1 (6 bases). This CDR3 comprises 14 residues. Germline V lookup: CDR1 PRHDT, CDR2 FYEKMQ (reference sequence). V was pared by 5 bases and J by 0 bases, with 10 bases between. The DNA for the CDR3 is TGTGCCAGCAGCGTCCGACAGGTGAACACTGAAGCTTTCTTT. This gives the protein CASSVRQVNTEAFF. The complete variable domain, with remaining parts taken from reference TRBV13 and TRBJ1-1, reads AAGVIQSPRHLIKEKRETATLKCYPIPRHDTVYWYQQGPGQDPQFLISFYEKMQSDKGSIPDRFSAQQFSDYHSELNMSSLELGDSALYFCASSVRQVNTEAFFGQGTRLTVV.

This rearrangement joins TRBV14 to TRBJ2-3, with no clear D. The CDR3 covers 13 residues. CDR1 SGHDN and CDR2 FVKESK come from the germline V gene. Trimming took 4 bases from V and 0 from J, leaving 5 bases between them. This chain's CDR3 is CASSRFSTDTQYF. As DNA, the CDR3 is TGTGCCAGCAGCCGGTTTAGCACAGATACGCAGTATTTT. Combining the CDR3 with reference TRBV14 and TRBJ2-3 gives the whole variable domain EAGVTQFPSHSVIEKGQTVTLRCDPISGHDNLYWYRRVMGKEIKFLLHFVKESKQDESGMPNNRFLAERTGGTYSTLKVQPAELEDSGVYFCASSRFSTDTQYFGPGTRLTVL.

This clone came up once. The chain couples TRBV7-2 to TRBJ2-7, with 8 nucleotides matching TRBD1. The CDR3 contains 17 residues. Trimming at V came to 5 bases and at J to 1 base, leaving 13 bases not matched to a gene. The germline CDR1 and CDR2 sequences are SGHTA and FQGNSA. DNA for the CDR3: TGTGCCAGCAGCACGACAGGGGTCTCCATAGGTTCCTACGAGCAGTACTTC. It encodes CASSTTGVSIGSYEQYF.

The chain recombines TRBV14 with TRBJ1-1; 8 bases are shared with TRBD1. The junction had 4 bases not matched to a gene; V was cut back by 5 bases and J by 5 bases. The CDR3 extends over 13 amino acids. The germline CDR1 and CDR2 sequences are SGHDN and FVKESK. CDR3 in DNA: TGTGCCAGCAGCGTGGACAGGGCTACTGAAGCTTTCTTT. It translates to CASSVDRATEAFF.

This chain joins TRBV5-1 and TRBJ2-3; TRBD1 might be the D (6 bases). V was cut by 4 bases and J by 6 bases, with 15 bases left in between. Germline assignment: CDR1 SGHRS and CDR2 YFSETQ. The CDR3 has 14 residues. The CDR3 is CASSPRTQGDTQYF. The CDR3 DNA follows: TGCGCCAGCAGCCCCCGGACCCAGGGGGATACGCAGTATTTT.

This clone has only one observation. This rearrangement joins TRBV28 to TRBJ1-5; the D gene is possibly TRBD1 (6 bases). Per the germline V gene, CDR1 is MDHEN and CDR2 is SYDVKM. This CDR3 comprises 15 residues. V lost 7 bases and J 2 bases, leaving 15 bases between the germline ends. This chain's CDR3 is CASIPGGSGNQPQHF. The CDR3 region has the DNA TGTGCCAGCATCCCCGGGGGCTCTGGCAATCAGCCCCAGCATTTT. Full variable domain (outside the CDR3, taken from reference TRBV28 and TRBJ1-5): DVKVTQSSRYLVKRTGEKVFLECVQDMDHENMFWYRQDPGLGLRLIYFSYDVKMKEKGDIPEGYSVSREKKERFSLILESASTNQTSMYLCASIPGGSGNQPQHFGDGTRLSIL.

This chain joins TRBV5-1 and TRBJ1-1, with D uncertain. V lost 0 bases and J 2 bases, leaving 11 bases between the germline ends. CDR3 length: 15 residues. The germline V gene encodes CDR1 SGHRS and CDR2 YFSETQ. CDR3 sequence (DNA): TGCGCCAGCAGCTTGGGACCCATTTCAAACACTGAAGCTTTCTTT. It codes for CASSLGPISNTEAFF. Full variable domain (missing parts from reference TRBV5-1 and TRBJ1-1): KAGVTQTPRYLIKTRGQQVTLSCSPISGHRSVSWYQQTPGQGLQFLFEYFSETQRNKGNFPGRFSGRQFSNSRSEMNVSTLELGDSALYLCASSLGPISNTEAFFGQGTRLTVV.

This chain links TRBV19 with TRBJ2-1; the D gene is possibly TRBD2 (6 bases). The CDR3 spans 15 residues. The germline V gene has CDR1 LNHDA and CDR2 SQIVND (reference sequence). Trimming stripped 3 bases from V and 12 bases from J, with 21 bases between. The CDR3 nucleotides are TGTGCCAGTAGTATTAGGACTACAGTATCTCAATGGCAGTTCTTC. Amino acid sequence: CASSIRTTVSQWQFF.

The chain has TRBV5-1 and TRBJ1-4; D not resolved. Germline V gives CDR1 SGHRS, CDR2 YFSETQ. The CDR3 length is 13 residues. Trimming removed 1 base at V and 5 bases at J, with 6 bases between. Here the CDR3 DNA reads TGCGCCAGCAGCTTGAACAGAAATGAAAAACTGTTTTTT. This translates into CASSLNRNEKLFF.

The chain has TRBV18 and TRBJ1-6, with no clear D. The CDR3 consists of 15 residues. Germline CDR1 and CDR2: KGHSH and LQKENI. The V and J ends lost 4 bases and 4 bases respectively, with 11 bases between them. CDR3 in DNA: TGTGCCAGCTCACAGGACGGAATGTATAATTCACCCCTCCACTTT. Translating gives CASSQDGMYNSPLHF.

CDR3 sequence reads: CASSIVAELLGNTIYF. CDR3 in DNA: TGTGCCAGTAGTATAGTGGCAGAACTCCTCGGAAACACCATATATTTT. The chain uses TRBV19 and TRBJ1-3; no reliable D call. The V gene lost 1 base and the J gene lost 4 bases, with 14 bases spanning the gap. The CDR3 contains 16 residues. Germline assignment: CDR1 LNHDA and CDR2 SQIVND (reference sequence).

V and J are TRBV20-1 and TRBJ2-2; D uncertain. V shed 7 bases and J shed 1 base, with 4 bases lying between them. CDR3 length: 11 residues. Germline V gene sequence: CDR1 DFQATT, CDR2 SNEGSKA (reference sequence). DNA of the CDR3: TGCAGTGGGGGGAACACCGGGGAGCTGTTTTTT. Its translation: CSGGNTGELFF.